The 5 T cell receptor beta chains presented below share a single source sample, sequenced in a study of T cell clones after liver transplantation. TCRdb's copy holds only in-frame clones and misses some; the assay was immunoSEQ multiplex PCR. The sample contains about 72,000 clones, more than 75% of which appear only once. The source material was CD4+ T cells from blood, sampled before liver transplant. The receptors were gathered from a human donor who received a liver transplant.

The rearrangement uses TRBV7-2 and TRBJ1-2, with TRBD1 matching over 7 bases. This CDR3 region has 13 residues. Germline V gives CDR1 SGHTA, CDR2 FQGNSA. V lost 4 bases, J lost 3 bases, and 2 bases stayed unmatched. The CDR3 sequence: CASSSGQYYGYTF. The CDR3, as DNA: TGTGCCAGCAGCTCGGGACAGTACTATGGCTACACCTTC.

DNA for the CDR3: TGTGCCAGCAGTGAATACGGGGGTCGTGAGCAGTTCTTC. Translating it yields CASSEYGGREQFF. The chain recombines TRBV25-1 with TRBJ2-1; D may be TRBD2 (6 bases). This CDR3 region has 13 residues. Germline CDR1 MGHDK, CDR2 SYGVNS. V was pared by 0 bases and J by 9 bases, with 9 bases between.

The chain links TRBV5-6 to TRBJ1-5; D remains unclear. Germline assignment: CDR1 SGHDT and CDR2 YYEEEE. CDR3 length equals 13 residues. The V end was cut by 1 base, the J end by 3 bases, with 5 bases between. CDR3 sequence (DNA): TGTGCCAGCAGCTTGTTCCCCAATCAGCCCCAGCATTTT. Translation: CASSLFPNQPQHF.

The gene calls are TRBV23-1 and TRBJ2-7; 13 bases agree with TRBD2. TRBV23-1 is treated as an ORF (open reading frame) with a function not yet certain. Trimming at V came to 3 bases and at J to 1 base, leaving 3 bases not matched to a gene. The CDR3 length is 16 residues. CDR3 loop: CASSQPLAGGSYEQYF. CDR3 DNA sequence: TGCGCCAGCAGTCAGCCACTAGCGGGAGGGTCCTACGAGCAGTACTTC.

CDR3 residues: CASSGTRQETQYF. The CDR3 nucleotides are TGTGCCAGCAGTGGGACTAGACAAGAGACCCAGTACTTC. J is TRBJ2-5 and V is TRBV2; 7 bases map to TRBD2. The CDR3 loop spans 13 amino acids. The germline V gene has CDR1 SNHLY and CDR2 FYNNEI. Trimming at V came to 4 bases and at J to 2 bases, leaving 1 base not matched to a gene.